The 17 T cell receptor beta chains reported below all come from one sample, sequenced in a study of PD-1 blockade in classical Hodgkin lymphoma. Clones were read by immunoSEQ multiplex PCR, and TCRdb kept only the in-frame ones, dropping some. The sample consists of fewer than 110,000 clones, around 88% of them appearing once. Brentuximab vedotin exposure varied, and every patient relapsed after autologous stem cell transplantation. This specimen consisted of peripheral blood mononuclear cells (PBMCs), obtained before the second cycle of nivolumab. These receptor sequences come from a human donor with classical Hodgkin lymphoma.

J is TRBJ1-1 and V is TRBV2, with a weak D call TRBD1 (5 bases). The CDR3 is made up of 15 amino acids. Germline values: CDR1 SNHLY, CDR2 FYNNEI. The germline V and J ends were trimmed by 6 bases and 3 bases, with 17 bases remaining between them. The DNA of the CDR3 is TGTGCCAGCAGCACTTCACGGGGGGGGGACACTGAAGCTTTCTTT. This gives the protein CASSTSRGGDTEAFF.

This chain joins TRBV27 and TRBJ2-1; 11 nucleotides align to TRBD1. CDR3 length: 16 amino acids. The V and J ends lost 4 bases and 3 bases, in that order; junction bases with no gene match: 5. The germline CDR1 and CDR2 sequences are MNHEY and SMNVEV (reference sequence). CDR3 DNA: TGTGCCAGCAGTTCCACCGGGACAGGGGGCTACAATGAGCAGTTCTTC. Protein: CASSSTGTGGYNEQFF.

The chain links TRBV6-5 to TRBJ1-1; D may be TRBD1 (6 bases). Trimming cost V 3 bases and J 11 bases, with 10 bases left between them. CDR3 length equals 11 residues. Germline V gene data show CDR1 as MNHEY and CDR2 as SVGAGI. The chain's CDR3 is CASSYGTGAFF. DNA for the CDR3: TGTGCCAGCAGTTATGGTACAGGGGCTTTCTTT.

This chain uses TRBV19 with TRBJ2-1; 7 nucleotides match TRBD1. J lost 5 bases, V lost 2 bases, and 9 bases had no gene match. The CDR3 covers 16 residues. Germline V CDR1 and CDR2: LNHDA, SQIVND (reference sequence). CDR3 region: CASSIIFRDRNNEQFF. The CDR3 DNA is TGTGCCAGTAGTATAATCTTTCGGGACAGAAACAATGAGCAGTTCTTC.

In DNA, the CDR3 is TGTGCCAGCTCACCGGCGGTGGGGGCGCGACGAGGAACCGGGGAGCTGTTTTTT. Its translation: CASSPAVGARRGTGELFF. This chain joins TRBV18 and TRBJ2-2; D is perhaps TRBD1 (6 bases). CDR1 is KGHSH and CDR2 is LQKENI in the germline V gene. This CDR3 is built from 18 residues. V lost 3 bases and J 5 bases, leaving 22 bases between the germline ends.

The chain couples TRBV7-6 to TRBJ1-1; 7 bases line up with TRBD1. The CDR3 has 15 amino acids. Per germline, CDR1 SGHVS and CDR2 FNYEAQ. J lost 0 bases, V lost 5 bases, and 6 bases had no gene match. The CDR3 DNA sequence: TGTGCCAGCAGCCCGGGGACAGACATGAACACTGAAGCTTTCTTT. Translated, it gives CASSPGTDMNTEAFF.

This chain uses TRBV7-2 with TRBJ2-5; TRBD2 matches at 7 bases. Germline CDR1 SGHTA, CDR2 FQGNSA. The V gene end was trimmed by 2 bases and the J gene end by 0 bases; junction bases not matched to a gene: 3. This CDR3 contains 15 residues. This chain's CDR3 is CASSLSGAYQETQYF. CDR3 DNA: TGTGCCAGCAGCTTAAGCGGGGCCTACCAAGAGACCCAGTACTTC.

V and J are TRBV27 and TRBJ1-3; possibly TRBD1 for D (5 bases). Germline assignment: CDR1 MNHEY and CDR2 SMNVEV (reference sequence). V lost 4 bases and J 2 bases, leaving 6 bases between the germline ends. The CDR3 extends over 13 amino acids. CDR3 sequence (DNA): TGTGCCAGCAGTTGGGGGACTGGAAACACCATATATTTT. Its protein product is CASSWGTGNTIYF.

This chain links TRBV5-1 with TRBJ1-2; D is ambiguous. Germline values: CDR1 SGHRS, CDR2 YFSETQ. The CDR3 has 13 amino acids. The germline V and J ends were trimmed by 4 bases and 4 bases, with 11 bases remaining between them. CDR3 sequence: CASSPRSFYGYTF. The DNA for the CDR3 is TGCGCCAGCAGCCCCAGGAGTTTCTATGGCTACACCTTC.

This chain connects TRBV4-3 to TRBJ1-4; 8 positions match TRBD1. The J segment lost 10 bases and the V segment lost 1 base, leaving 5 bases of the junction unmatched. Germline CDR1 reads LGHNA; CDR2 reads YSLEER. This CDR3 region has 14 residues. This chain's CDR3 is CASSQGGQAGKLFF. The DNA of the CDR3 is TGCGCCAGCAGCCAAGGGGGACAGGCGGGAAAACTGTTTTTT.

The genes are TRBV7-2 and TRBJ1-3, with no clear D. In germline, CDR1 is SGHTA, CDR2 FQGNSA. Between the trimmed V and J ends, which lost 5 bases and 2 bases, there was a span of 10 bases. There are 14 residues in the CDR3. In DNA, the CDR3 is TGTGCCAGCAGCCGGCCTTCGACTGGAAACACCATATATTTT. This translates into CASSRPSTGNTIYF.

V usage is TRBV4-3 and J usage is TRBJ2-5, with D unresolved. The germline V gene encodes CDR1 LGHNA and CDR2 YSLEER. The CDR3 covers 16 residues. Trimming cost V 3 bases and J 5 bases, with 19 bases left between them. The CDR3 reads CASSQGSSLFPETQYF. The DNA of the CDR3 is TGCGCCAGCAGCCAGGGGTCCAGTCTCTTTCCGGAGACCCAGTACTTC.

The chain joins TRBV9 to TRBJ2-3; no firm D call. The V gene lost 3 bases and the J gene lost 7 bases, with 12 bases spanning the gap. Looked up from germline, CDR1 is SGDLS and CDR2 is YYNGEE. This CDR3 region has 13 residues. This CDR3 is CASSADGRHTQYF. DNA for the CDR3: TGTGCCAGCAGCGCGGACGGTCGGCATACGCAGTATTTT.

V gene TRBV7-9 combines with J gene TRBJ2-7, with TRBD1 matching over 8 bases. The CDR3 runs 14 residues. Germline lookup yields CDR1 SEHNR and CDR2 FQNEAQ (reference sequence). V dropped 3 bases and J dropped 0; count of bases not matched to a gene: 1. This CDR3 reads CASSLGQASYEQYF. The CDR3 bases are TGTGCCAGCAGCTTGGGACAGGCCTCCTACGAGCAGTACTTC.

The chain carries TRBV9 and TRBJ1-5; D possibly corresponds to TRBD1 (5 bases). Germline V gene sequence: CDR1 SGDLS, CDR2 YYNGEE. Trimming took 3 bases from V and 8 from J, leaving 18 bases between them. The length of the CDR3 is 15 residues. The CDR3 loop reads CASSAGGGGLEPQHF. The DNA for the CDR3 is TGTGCCAGCAGCGCCGGGGGTGGAGGGCTGGAGCCCCAGCATTTT.

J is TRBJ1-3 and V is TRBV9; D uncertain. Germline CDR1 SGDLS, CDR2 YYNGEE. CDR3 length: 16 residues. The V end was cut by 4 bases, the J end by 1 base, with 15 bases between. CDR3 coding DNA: TGTGCCAGCAGCTCAATCGACCGGTTATCTGGAAACACCATATATTTT. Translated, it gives CASSSIDRLSGNTIYF.

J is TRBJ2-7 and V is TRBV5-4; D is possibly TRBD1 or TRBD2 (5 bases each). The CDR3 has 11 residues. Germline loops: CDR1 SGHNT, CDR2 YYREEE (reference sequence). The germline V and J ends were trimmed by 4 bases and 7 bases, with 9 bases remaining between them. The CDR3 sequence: CASSGGSEQYF. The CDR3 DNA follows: TGTGCCAGCAGCGGGGGTTCTGAGCAGTACTTC.